This TCR delta chain was sequenced for a study of γδ T cells in repeated Plasmodium falciparum infection. Study as a whole: Each infection was followed by sampling at 21 days, plus baseline and some pre-infection draws. Study findings and constraints: Many TCRgamma sequences overlapped between individuals in stable Vgamma9/Vdelta2+ repertoires.

Bulk repertoires came from Vgamma9/Vdelta2+ or Vdelta2-negative gammadelta T cells flow-sorted from PBMC. This clone was recorded a few times. Its target is unknown. A read error likely explains this, since a far larger clone differs by one base. Within the sample, other DNA sequences also encode this same CDR3. J was trimmed by 0 bases and V by 2 bases; bases with no gene match: 34. Germline V CDR1 and CDR2: TSWWSYY, QGS. This CDR3 has 27 amino acids. TCRdb called clones from the multiplex PCR reads again using CATT. The sample includes around 50,000 delta-chain clones, approximately 1.7% of them seen just once.

Input material: gamma-delta T cells from blood. The source of this sequence is a pool of human donors (malaria-infected and uninfected, not separated). The J gene is TRDJ1, the V gene TRDV1; 12 bases are a match to TRDD3. CDR3 nucleotides: TGTGCTCTTGGGGAAATTTGGGGTGCGTCCTACCCCCAGTACTGGGGGATACACCGTTGTGACACCGATAAACTCATCTTT. Protein: CALGEIWGASYPQYWGIHRCDTDKLIF.